This T cell receptor (beta chain) appears in the sequencing data of a study of shared clonotypes between healthy human individuals. The study, taken as a whole, reports: Represented diversity (both genetic and exposure-history) was limited by the small number of donors. Depth was large, yet rarefaction showed that sorted-subset sequencing was incomplete.

CDR1 and CDR2 (germline): MGHDK, SYGVNS. The CDR3 runs to 15 residues. Between the trimmed V and J ends, which lost 1 base and 0 bases, there was a span of 9 bases. An even split of each subset's genomic DNA across several immunoSEQ plates was performed. Here immunoSEQ multiplex PCR was the method, and the copy in TCRdb shows in-frame clones only, minus some. The sample carries around 1,100,000 clones, 77% recorded once. Concerning this clone itself: The antigen is undetermined. Within the sample, other DNA sequences also encode this same CDR3.

The study drew its donors from healthy HIV-negative adults without recent acute infections or vaccinations. The V gene is TRBV25-1, the J gene TRBJ1-1; perhaps TRBD1 as D (5 bases). The source is a man aged 18 to 30 in good health. Some clones in this sample may be carry-over from other donors' samples. Sequenced input: memory CD4+ T cells from PBMCs. Indicated subset: CD45RA-negative fraction. CDR3 sequence (DNA): TGTGCCAGCAGTGAATTGGGACGGATGAACACTGAAGCTTTCTTT. Translated: CASSELGRMNTEAFF.